Listed below are T cell receptor beta chains from one sample, sequenced in a study of blood T cell repertoires in COVID-19. Data came from immunoSEQ multiplex PCR; TCRdb stores just in-frame clones and leaves some out. This sample has about 210,000 clones, with about nine tenths found just once. Specimen: PBMCs or T cells enriched from blood (not recorded which). The origin of the receptors is a woman aged 40 to 49 with acute COVID-19. CDR3s include the opening cysteine and the closing phenylalanine or tryptophan. D genes are given only for firm matches. Some rows mark clone size as missing; the rest say once, few, many or name a class of expanded clone.

length	size	J	V	D	CDR3	DNA
13	.	TRBJ2-5	TRBV30	.	CAWSGASGETQYF	TGTGCCTGGAGTGGGGCTTCTGGAGAGACCCAGTACTTC
16	.	TRBJ2-3	TRBV19	.	CASRGPGTPSTDTQYF	TGTGCCAGTAGAGGCCCCGGGACACCTAGCACAGATACGCAGTATTTT
14	.	TRBJ1-2	TRBV5-4	.	CASSFQGPNYGYTF	TGTGCCAGCAGCTTCCAGGGCCCTAACTATGGCTACACCTTC
15	.	TRBJ1-6	TRBV3-1/TRBV3-2	.	CASSQNGQGDSPLHF	TGTGCCAGCAGCCAAAACGGGCAGGGTGATTCACCCCTCCACTTT
16	.	TRBJ1-5	TRBV18	TRBD1	CASSPWDRISNQPQHF	TGTGCCAGCTCACCATGGGACAGAATTAGCAATCAGCCCCAGCATTTT
15	.	TRBJ2-3	TRBV7-2	TRBD1	CASSQGVNRADTQYF	TGTGCCAGCAGCCAGGGGGTAAACCGAGCAGATACGCAGTATTTT
12	.	TRBJ1-6	TRBV30	.	CAWGRGDSPLHF	TGTGCCTGGGGCAGGGGTGATTCACCCCTCCACTTT
14	.	TRBJ2-5	TRBV3-1/TRBV3-2	TRBD2	CASSLRGGQETQYF	TGTGCCAGCAGCCTGCGGGGGGGACAAGAGACCCAGTACTTC
17	.	TRBJ1-2	TRBV29-1	TRBD1	CSVVGEPGQGSYYGYTF	TGCAGCGTTGTTGGGGAGCCGGGACAGGGGTCCTACTATGGCTACACCTTC
14	.	TRBJ1-2	TRBV6-5	.	CASSPGVAVYGYTF	TGTGCCAGCAGCCCAGGGGTCGCGGTCTATGGCTACACCTTC
16	.	TRBJ1-1	TRBV3-1/TRBV3-2	.	CASSLKSGRLNTEAFF	TGTGCCAGCAGCCTAAAATCAGGGAGGCTTAACACTGAAGCTTTCTTT
13	once	TRBJ2-3	TRBV19	TRBD1	CATRDRGTDTQYF	TGTGCCACCCGGGACAGGGGAACAGATACGCAGTATTTT
11	.	TRBJ2-5	TRBV7-2	.	CASSLDSTQYF	TGTGCCAGCAGCTTAGACTCGACCCAGTACTTC
15	.	TRBJ2-2	TRBV5-6	TRBD1	CASTLTGVSTGELFF	TGTGCCAGCACCTTGACAGGGGTTTCCACCGGGGAGCTGTTTTTT
14	.	TRBJ2-1	TRBV7-2	TRBD2	CASSWEGFRNEQFF	TGTGCCAGCAGCTGGGAGGGCTTTCGCAATGAGCAGTTCTTC
15	once	TRBJ1-1	TRBV6-5	.	CASSYSIQVNTEAFF	TGTGCCAGCAGTTACTCGATACAGGTGAACACTGAAGCTTTCTTT
17	.	TRBJ1-3	TRBV7-2	TRBD1	CASSLIPGQLSGNTIYF	TGTGCCAGCAGCCTAATCCCGGGACAGCTCTCTGGAAACACCATATATTTT
14	.	TRBJ2-2	TRBV9	.	CASTSPWRGGELFF	TGTGCCAGCACAAGTCCTTGGCGCGGCGGGGAGCTGTTTTTT